One and the same sample provided the 32 T cell receptor beta chains below, sequenced in a study of T-cell memory formation after mild COVID-19 (dated by TCRdb to the early 2020s). The library was produced with 5' RACE. TCRdb shows the sequencer as Illumina NovaSeq 6000. In-frame beta chains were kept once TCRdb had trimmed the public reads at Q25 with fastp and called clones with MiXCR. One record per CDR3 amino acid sequence lists the most common genes and DNA. The sample includes 560,000 or so distinct CDR3 sequences, with around a sixth observed a single time. Approximately 8.1% of the sample lies in the top ten. Sequencing was done on a sample of PBMCs or a T cell subset sorted from them (not recorded which). Receptors originate from an adult woman who had mild COVID-19 (a few samples of this study predate the infection). The sample titles of this study are shuffled in the database, so cell type and time point are left out; the donor was told from shared clones.

This clonotype was seen only a few times. As DNA, the CDR3 is TGCAGCGGACAGGGGGCCTCTGAAGCTTTCTTT. Its translation is CSGQGASEAFF. The rearrangement uses TRBV29-1 and TRBJ1-1, with 10 bases matching TRBD1. The CDR3 spans 11 residues. The J segment lost 6 bases and the V segment lost 7 bases, leaving 2 bases of the junction unmatched. CDR1 is SQVTM and CDR2 is ANQGSEA in the germline V gene.

Judged by abundance, this clonotype is medium-sized. The chain has TRBV11-2 and TRBJ1-4; D uncertain. CDR1 is SGHAT and CDR2 is FQNNGV in the germline V gene. The CDR3 runs 17 residues. V lost 1 base and J 3 bases, leaving 15 bases between the germline ends. The CDR3 sequence is CASSLVNVVVANEKLFF. The CDR3 nucleotides are TGTGCCAGCAGCTTAGTCAACGTGGTTGTGGCTAATGAAAAACTGTTTTTT.

This clonotype was counted only a few times. The chain combines TRBV3-1 with TRBJ2-5, with TRBD2 identical over 10 bases. CDR1 and CDR2 (germline): LGHDT, YNNKEL (reference sequence). V lost 1 base, J lost 5 bases, and 10 bases stayed unmatched. The CDR3 spans 17 residues. This CDR3 reads CASSQGGASGGQETQYF. The DNA of the CDR3 is TGTGCCAGCAGCCAAGGAGGGGCTAGCGGGGGCCAGGAGACCCAGTACTTC.

This clonotype was seen more than once but under ten times. Germline is not matched at one junction end, which may reflect a read error. The chain has TRBV4-2 and TRBJ2-3; D is undetermined. This CDR3 region has 18 residues. Looked up from germline, CDR1 is LGHNA and CDR2 is YNFKEQ. CDR3 protein: CASSQDFVRSRPTPYRPF. The DNA of the CDR3 is TGTGCCAGCAGCCAAGATTTCGTCCGGAGCCGGCCCACCCCCTACCGTCCTTTT.

This clonotype was recorded a few times. This chain connects TRBV5-1 to TRBJ1-3; D gene uncertain. Trimming cost V 0 bases and J 0 bases, with 7 bases left between them. Germline V gene data show CDR1 as SGHRS and CDR2 as YFSETQ. The CDR3 sequence is 15 residues long. CDR3 in amino acids: CASSLDLASGNTIYF. Here the CDR3 DNA reads TGCGCCAGCAGCTTGGACTTAGCCTCTGGAAACACCATATATTTT.

This clonotype was counted only a few times. The rearrangement links TRBV6-2 or TRBV6-3 to TRBJ2-1; 8 bases align to TRBD1. The germline V gene has CDR1 MNHEY and CDR2 SVGEGT. CDR3 length equals 15 residues. The trim removed 2 bases at V and 6 bases at J, leaving 6 bases unmatched. The CDR3 DNA follows: TGTGCCAGCAGTTACGCCGGACAGGGAGGCAATGAGCAGTTCTTC. Residues: CASSYAGQGGNEQFF.

This clonotype was counted between two and nine times. The chain is built from TRBV7-2 and TRBJ2-1; possibly TRBD2 for D (6 bases). Trimming pared 2 bases from V and 0 bases from J, leaving 20 bases between. There are 19 residues in the CDR3. The germline V gene encodes CDR1 SGHTA and CDR2 FQGNSA. The CDR3 nucleotides are TGTGCCAGCAGCTTATTCCCCCACAGCGGGCTGAGCTCCTACAATGAGCAGTTCTTC. As protein: CASSLFPHSGLSSYNEQFF. The variable domain in full, with the rest retrieved from reference TRBV7-2 and TRBJ2-1, is GAGVSQSPSNKVTEKGKDVELRCDPISGHTALYWYRQSLGQGLEFLIYFQGNSAPDKSGLPSDRFSAERTGGSVSTLTIQRTQQEDSAVYLCASSLFPHSGLSSYNEQFFGPGTRLTVL.

The chain joins TRBV12-2 to TRBJ1-5; the table assigns TRBD1, which was not confirmed against the DNA. TRBV12-2 is a pseudogene locus. The CDR3 totals 15 residues. The CDR3: CASRFRGGDNQPQHF. CDR3 nucleotide sequence: TGTGCAAGTCGCTTCAGGGGCGGAGACAATCAGCCCCAGCATTTT.

The chain has TRBV4-1 and TRBJ2-1; 11 bases match TRBD2. V was pared by 0 bases and J by 6 bases, with 4 bases of the junction left unmatched. Germline assignment: CDR1 MGHRA and CDR2 YSYEKL. The CDR3 runs to 16 residues. The CDR3 DNA reads TGCGCCAGCAGCCAAGAGGGGCTAGCGGGAGGCAATGAGCAGTTCTTC. It translates to CASSQEGLAGGNEQFF.

This clonotype has only one observation. The rearrangement joins TRBV5-6 to TRBJ1-5; D is uncertain. The CDR3 contains 15 residues. V shed 0 bases and J shed 6 bases, with 13 bases lying between them. CDR1 and CDR2 from the germline V gene are SGHDT and YYEEEE. CDR3 residues: CASSLAESGRQPQHF. The CDR3 bases are TGTGCCAGCAGCTTGGCAGAGTCTGGGCGTCAGCCCCAGCATTTT.

The CDR3 spells CASSYSTSNEQYF. The DNA of the CDR3 is TGTGCCAGCAGTTACTCGACTAGTAACGAGCAGTACTTC. The rearrangement uses TRBV6-5 and TRBJ2-7, with a possible D match to TRBD2 (6 bases). The germline CDR1 and CDR2 sequences are MNHEY and SVGAGI. V lost 0 bases, J lost 5 bases, and 8 bases lay in between. This CDR3 has 13 residues.

The V and J genes are TRBV4-1 and TRBJ1-1; D perhaps matches TRBD1 (6 bases). The ends were cut back, 3 bases at V and 1 base at J, with 12 bases in the middle. CDR1 is MGHRA and CDR2 is YSYEKL in the germline V gene. The CDR3 is made up of 15 amino acids. The CDR3 protein is CASSQLSTGNTEAFF. The CDR3 nucleotides read TGCGCCAGCAGCCAGCTTTCGACAGGGAACACTGAAGCTTTCTTT.

This clonotype appeared a few times. The chain has TRBV5-1 and TRBJ2-3, with D unresolved. The V end lost 0 bases, the J end lost 4 bases, and 12 bases lay between the germline ends. There are 15 residues in the CDR3. Germline assignment: CDR1 SGHRS and CDR2 YFSETQ. CDR3 bases: TGCGCCAGCAGCTTGGACAGCCCCGGGCCAGATACGCAGTATTTT. Its protein is CASSLDSPGPDTQYF.

In this sample, this clonotype turned up a few times. The genes are TRBV7-2 and TRBJ2-3, with a weak D call TRBD1 (6 bases). Trimming pared 4 bases from V and 7 bases from J, leaving 12 bases between. In germline, CDR1 is SGHTA, CDR2 FQGNSA. The CDR3 totals 13 residues. The DNA for the CDR3 is TGTGCCAGCAGCTCCCCACAGGGCTATACGCAGTATTTT. Encoded protein: CASSSPQGYTQYF.

The V gene is TRBV6-6, the J gene TRBJ2-7; D may match TRBD1 or TRBD2 (5 bases each). V was shortened by 0 bases and J by 3 bases, with 15 bases between the two germline ends. This CDR3 is 16 amino acids long. CDR1 MNHNY and CDR2 SVGAGI come from the germline V gene (reference sequence). CDR3 amino acids: CASSYSRGSPNYEQYF. DNA for the CDR3: TGTGCCAGCAGTTACTCGAGGGGCAGCCCCAACTACGAGCAGTACTTC.

This clonotype was seen only a few times. This sequence joins TRBV14 and TRBJ2-3, with 9 nucleotides matching TRBD2. There are 18 residues in the CDR3. Germline CDR1 reads SGHDN; CDR2 reads FVKESK. V was clipped by 0 bases and J by 5 bases; unmatched bases: 12. CDR3 sequence: CASSQDRGSGGPEDTQYF. The CDR3 DNA reads TGTGCCAGCAGCCAAGATCGGGGTAGCGGGGGTCCTGAAGATACGCAGTATTTT.

The V gene is TRBV20-1, the J gene TRBJ1-2; 7 nucleotides agree with TRBD1. This CDR3 is built from 11 residues. The germline CDR1 and CDR2 sequences are DFQATT and SNEGSKA (reference sequence). Trimming cost V 1 base and J 7 bases; bases outside gene matches: 0. The CDR3, as DNA: TGCAGTGCTAGAGCAGGGGGTGGCTACACCTTC. It is translated as CSARAGGGYTF.

The gene calls are TRBV4-1 and TRBJ2-1; 15 bases are a match to TRBD2. The CDR3 is 20 amino acids. The trim removed 4 bases at V and 2 bases at J, leaving 12 bases unmatched. In germline, CDR1 is MGHRA, CDR2 YSYEKL. The CDR3 loop is CASSPQGGTSGGTTYNEQFF. The CDR3, as DNA: TGCGCCAGCAGCCCCCAGGGCGGGACTAGCGGGGGGACGACCTACAATGAGCAGTTCTTC.

The chain employs TRBV7-2 and TRBJ1-1, with 7 bases matching TRBD1. The CDR3 loop spans 16 amino acids. The J segment lost 0 bases and the V segment lost 4 bases, leaving 8 bases of the junction unmatched. Per germline, CDR1 SGHTA and CDR2 FQGNSA. CDR3 amino acids: CASSSQGVGVNTEAFF. CDR3 nucleotide sequence: TGTGCCAGCAGCTCCCAGGGGGTTGGCGTGAACACTGAAGCTTTCTTT.

J is TRBJ2-7 and V is TRBV27, with 8 bases that match TRBD2. The germline V gene has CDR1 MNHEY and CDR2 SMNVEV (reference sequence). CDR3 length: 13 residues. The J segment lost 4 bases and the V segment lost 8 bases, leaving 7 bases of the junction unmatched. CDR3 amino acids: CASRDSGVYEQYF. The CDR3 bases are TGTGCCAGCCGTGATAGCGGGGTATACGAGCAGTACTTC.

This clonotype turned up a few times. The chain combines TRBV6-6 with TRBJ1-1; D remains ambiguous. CDR3 length: 15 residues. Per germline, CDR1 MNHNY and CDR2 SVGAGI (reference sequence). V lost 2 bases, J lost 1 base, and 11 bases lay in between. CDR3 amino acids: CASSYAAGSNTEAFF. In DNA form, the CDR3 reads TGTGCCAGCAGTTACGCGGCGGGATCGAACACTGAAGCTTTCTTT.

The V call is TRBV5-1, the J call TRBJ1-2; D gene uncertain. The CDR3 loop spans 14 amino acids. Germline V lookup: CDR1 SGHRS, CDR2 YFSETQ. Trimming pared 4 bases from V and 2 bases from J, leaving 12 bases between. DNA of the CDR3: TGCGCCAGCAGCCCCTTCGGAACCAACTATGGCTACACCTTC. This translates into CASSPFGTNYGYTF.

The chain links TRBV15 to TRBJ1-5; possibly TRBD1 for D (5 bases). The CDR3 contains 15 residues. Germline assignment: CDR1 LNHNV and CDR2 YYDKDF (reference sequence). Deletions cut 7 bases from V and 0 bases from J, with 13 bases between. In DNA, the CDR3 is TGTGCCACCACGCTTGGACACTATAGCAATCAGCCCCAGCATTTT. Encoded protein: CATTLGHYSNQPQHF.

DNA for the CDR3: TGCGCCAGCAGCTTGGTTCTAGCGACTAGCACAGATACGCAGTATTTT. It codes for CASSLVLATSTDTQYF. This chain uses TRBV5-1 with TRBJ2-3; weak D call: TRBD2 (6 bases). There are 16 residues in the CDR3. CDR1 is SGHRS and CDR2 is YFSETQ in the germline V gene. V dropped 0 bases and J dropped 0 bases, with 11 bases sitting between them.

This chain connects TRBV7-9 to TRBJ2-7; TRBD2 might be the D (6 bases). CDR3 length equals 15 residues. The germline V and J ends were trimmed by 1 base and 3 bases, with 13 bases remaining between them. The germline V gene has CDR1 SEHNR and CDR2 FQNEAQ (reference sequence). CDR3 residues: CASSLGGNLRYEQYF. The CDR3 nucleotides read TGTGCCAGCAGCTTAGGCGGGAACTTACGCTACGAGCAGTACTTC.

This clonotype has more than one count but fewer than ten. The chain carries TRBV3-1 and TRBJ1-4, with a weak D call TRBD1 (6 bases). The CDR3 length is 14 residues. Germline assignment: CDR1 LGHDT and CDR2 YNNKEL (reference sequence). Between the trimmed V and J ends, which lost 4 bases and 4 bases, there was a span of 10 bases. The CDR3 region has the DNA TGTGCCAGCAGCCCCGGACAGAGTAATGAAAAACTGTTTTTT. Translated: CASSPGQSNEKLFF.

Only a few counts were recorded for this clonotype. The chain has TRBV27 and TRBJ1-4, with 7 bases matching TRBD1. Germline-derived CDR1 and CDR2 are MNHEY and SMNVEV (reference sequence). The CDR3 is 14 residues long. V gave up 5 bases and J gave up 8 bases; unmatched junction bases: 8. CDR3 bases: TGTGCCAGCAGTCGAGACAGGGCAGGGGAAAAACTGTTTTTT. It specifies CASSRDRAGEKLFF.

The J gene is TRBJ1-6, the V gene TRBV9, with D hard to call. This CDR3 spans 16 amino acids. CDR1 and CDR2 (germline): SGDLS, YYNGEE. Trimming cost V 8 bases and J 0 bases, with 15 bases left between them. CDR3 in DNA: TGTGCCAGTTCAGAAGAGGCCAGCTCCTATAATTCACCCCTCCACTTT. This sequence encodes CASSEEASSYNSPLHF.

The chain uses TRBV12-3 or TRBV12-4 and TRBJ2-1; possible D gene TRBD2, 5 bases. The CDR3 is 15 residues long. The V gene lost 7 bases and the J gene lost 0 bases, with 13 bases spanning the gap. The CDR3 nucleotides are TGTGCCAGCACCGTAGCGATAAGCTCCTACAATGAGCAGTTCTTC. Residues: CASTVAISSYNEQFF.

The CDR3 DNA reads as TGCGCCAGCAGCCCGGATTACTCTGGAAACACCATATATTTT. The encoded protein is CASSPDYSGNTIYF. This chain uses TRBV5-1 with TRBJ1-3; D gene uncertain. Trimming cost V 4 bases and J 0 bases, with 8 bases left between them. Germline lookup yields CDR1 SGHRS and CDR2 YFSETQ. CDR3 length equals 14 residues. Using reference TRBV5-1 and TRBJ1-3 for the parts outside the CDR3, the full variable domain is KAGVTQTPRYLIKTRGQQVTLSCSPISGHRSVSWYQQTPGQGLQFLFEYFSETQRNKGNFPGRFSGRQFSNSRSEMNVSTLELGDSALYLCASSPDYSGNTIYFGEGSWLTVV.

This sequence joins TRBV5-4 and TRBJ2-3; D not resolved. The V gene's germline CDR1 is SGHNT and CDR2 YYREEE (reference sequence). The V end lost 1 base, the J end lost 3 bases, and 12 bases lay between the germline ends. This CDR3 is built from 15 residues. The CDR3 region has the DNA TGTGCCAGCAGCTTGTCCCGTGGGGTTACAGATACGCAGTATTTT. Protein: CASSLSRGVTDTQYF.

This clonotype was seen a few times. V usage is TRBV3-1 and J usage is TRBJ2-1; 8 bases match TRBD1. CDR1 is LGHDT, CDR2 YNNKEL, per germline (reference sequence). Losses at the gene ends were 4 bases for V and 4 bases for J; bases not matched to a gene: 3. The CDR3 is made up of 14 amino acids. In DNA form, the CDR3 reads TGTGCCAGCAGCCCGTGGACAGGGTACAATGAGCAGTTCTTC. Protein product: CASSPWTGYNEQFF.